The rows below give T cell receptor beta chains drawn from one sample of a study of T-cell memory formation after mild COVID-19. Via MiXCR, TCRdb re-called the 5' RACE reads, giving one row per CDR3 protein. The table shows around 470,000 distinct CDR3 sequences, with around 19% occurring only once. The sample consisted of PBMCs or a T cell subset sorted from them (not recorded which). The origin of the receptors is an adult woman who had mild COVID-19 (a few samples of this study predate the infection). Cell type and time point are not known. Both conserved end residues are part of each CDR3. D genes are given only for firm matches. Only part of the rows carry a size: once, few, many, or a class if the clone is expanded.

TRBV25-1	TRBJ2-1	few	TRBD2	TGTGCCAGCAGCATGACCAGCAGTCTAGCGGGGGCCAATGAGCAGTTCTTC	CASSMTSSLAGANEQFF
TRBV19	TRBJ2-5	.	TRBD1	TGTGCCAGTGATAATGGACAGGGGGACCAAGAGACCCAGTACTTC	CASDNGQGDQETQYF
TRBV21-1	TRBJ1-2	few	.	TGTGCCAGCAGTGGGTGGGGTACCCCCTATGGCTACACCTTC	CASSGWGTPYGYTF
TRBV19	TRBJ2-7	.	.	TGTGCCAGTAGTATCTCCGACAGCCGGATCTCCTACGAGCAGTACTTC	CASSISDSRISYEQYF
TRBV29-1	TRBJ2-5	.	TRBD1	TGCAGCGTTGTATACCCGGACAGGGTAGTTTACGGTCCCCAGTACTTC	CSVVYPDRVVYGPQYF
TRBV7-8	TRBJ2-5	.	TRBD2	TGTGCCAGCTCGAAGGGGACTAGCGGGGGCCTCCAAGAGACCCAGTACTTC	CASSKGTSGGLQETQYF
TRBV29-1	TRBJ2-7	.	.	TGCAGCGTTGAAGACAGGGTATACGAGCAGTACTTC	CSVEDRVYEQYF
TRBV6-1	TRBJ2-7	.	TRBD1	TGTGCCAGCCGGGACAGGGGGATCTACGAGCAGTACTTC	CASRDRGIYEQYF
TRBV10-2	TRBJ2-3	.	.	TGCGCCACCCTTCCGGGACGCCCGCATTCTAGCACAGATACGCAGTATTTT	CATLPGRPHSSTDTQYF
TRBV18	TRBJ1-5	.	TRBD1	TGTGCCAGCTCACGCTTGAGTCAGGGGGCAGGGAGCAATCAGCCCCAGCATTTT	CASSRLSQGAGSNQPQHF
TRBV6-5	TRBJ2-7	.	.	TGTGCCAGCAGTTACGGGGTCGCCGGCTACGAGCAGTACTTC	CASSYGVAGYEQYF
TRBV12-3/TRBV12-4	TRBJ2-6	.	.	TGTGCCAGCAGCCCTGCCTTGGAGGCTGAGAGCTCTGGGGCCAACGTCCTGACTTTC	CASSPALEAESSGANVLTF
TRBV13	TRBJ2-7	few	.	TGTGCCAGCAGCTTATCTCATTCGGGGCAGTACTTC	CASSLSHSGQYF
TRBV7-9	TRBJ1-4	few	.	TGTGCCAGCAGCTCACCAGGGACAACTAATGAAAAACTGTTTTTT	CASSSPGTTNEKLFF
TRBV30	TRBJ2-5	few	.	TGTGCCTGGAGTGTAGCCCCGGACACACAAGAGACCCAGTACTTC	CAWSVAPDTQETQYF
TRBV24-1	TRBJ2-2	many	TRBD2	TGTGCCACCAGTGATATCTCTAGCGGGAGCCCCGGGGAGCTGTTTTTT	CATSDISSGSPGELFF
TRBV12-3/TRBV12-4	TRBJ2-5	.	TRBD1	TGTGCCAGCAGCCTATGGACAGGGCAGCAAGAGACCCAGTACTTC	CASSLWTGQQETQYF
TRBV15	TRBJ1-1	.	.	TGTGCCACCAGCGGAGGACGGGCCGACACTGAAGCTTTCTTT	CATSGGRADTEAFF
TRBV7-9	TRBJ2-2	.	.	TGTGCCAGCAGCTTAGAGGTAGAAACCGGGGAGCTGTTTTTT	CASSLEVETGELFF
TRBV24-1	TRBJ2-7	few	.	TGTGCCACCAGTGTTGGGGGCCCTACGGGAGAGCAGTACTTC	CATSVGGPTGEQYF
TRBV10-2	TRBJ1-2	.	.	TGCGCCAGCAGTGAGTCGATAGGGGCTGGCTACACCTTC	CASSESIGAGYTF
TRBV7-2	TRBJ2-3	.	TRBD2	TGTGCCACCACTTATCTTGGGGGACTAATCACAGATACGCAGTATTTT	CATTYLGGLITDTQYF
TRBV24-1	TRBJ2-1	.	TRBD2	TGTGCCACCAGTGATTTGCAATTGGCTAGCGGGGGCAATGAGCAGTTCTTC	CATSDLQLASGGNEQFF
TRBV4-3	TRBJ1-2	few	.	TGCGCCAGCAGCCAAGGGGGGCAGGGATCCTATGGCTACACCTTC	CASSQGGQGSYGYTF
TRBV25-1	TRBJ2-5	.	TRBD1	TGTGCCAGCTCCTGGACAGGGAGAGAGACCCAGTACTTC	CASSWTGRETQYF
TRBV20-1	TRBJ1-1	.	.	TGCAGTGCTAGAGGGGGCGTCAACACTGAAGCTTTCTTT	CSARGGVNTEAFF
TRBV29-1	TRBJ1-2	few	TRBD1	TGCAGCGTTCTGGGACAGGAAGATTATGGCTACACCTTC	CSVLGQEDYGYTF
TRBV27	TRBJ2-7	.	.	TGTGCCAGCAGTTTCGGCAGAACCTACGAGCAGTACTTC	CASSFGRTYEQYF
TRBV6-5	TRBJ2-1	.	.	TGTGCCAGCTACGGGGGCAGCCACAATGAGCAGTTCTTC	CASYGGSHNEQFF
TRBV5-1	TRBJ2-3	.	.	TGCGCCAGCAGCCAACTTCGAATCACAGATACGCAGTATTTT	CASSQLRITDTQYF
TRBV9	TRBJ2-5	few	.	TGTGCCAGCAGCTTTCTCTCCTCGGGGACCCAAGAGACCCAGTACTTC	CASSFLSSGTQETQYF
TRBV12-3/TRBV12-4	TRBJ1-4	few	.	TGTGCCAGCAGTCCCGGACGGGAAACTGAAAAACTGTTTTTT	CASSPGRETEKLFF
TRBV6-5	TRBJ2-1	.	.	TGTGCCAGCAGTTACCTACACTACAATGAGCAGTTCTTC	CASSYLHYNEQFF
TRBV15	TRBJ2-5	.	TRBD1	TGTGCCACCAGCAGAGAAGGGACAGGTCTCCAAGAGACCCAGTACTTC	CATSREGTGLQETQYF
TRBV5-1	TRBJ1-1	few	.	TGCGCCAGCAGCTCCTATGGTTTCCCTGAAGCTTTCTTT	CASSSYGFPEAFF
TRBV12-3/TRBV12-4	TRBJ2-3	.	.	TGTGCCAGCAGGGGCGACCCAGATACGCAGTATTTT	CASRGDPDTQYF
TRBV24-1	TRBJ1-1	.	.	TGTGCCACCAGTAAGCTTGAGGGTGGGGAAGCTTTCTTT	CATSKLEGGEAFF
TRBV7-9	TRBJ1-1	.	TRBD1	TGTGCCAGCAGCCAGGGACAGGGGTTTGCCGAAGCTTTCTTT	CASSQGQGFAEAFF
TRBV10-3	TRBJ1-1	few	.	TGTGCCACCGTGGGGAACACTGAAGCTTTCTTT	CATVGNTEAFF
TRBV3-1	TRBJ2-7	.	.	TGTGCCAGCAGCCAAGGCCAGACTAGTACGCGGGAGCAGTACTTC	CASSQGQTSTREQYF
TRBV11-2	TRBJ1-2	.	TRBD1	TGTGCCAGCAGCTTAGCCGCATACAGGGGCTTCTATGGCTACACCTTC	CASSLAAYRGFYGYTF
TRBV29-1	TRBJ2-5	few	.	TGCAGCGCCCTAGGGAACCACGAGACCCAGTACTTC	CSALGNHETQYF
TRBV6-5	TRBJ2-7	few	.	TGTGCCAGCAGTTACTCGAGCAACAGGGCCTACGAGCAGTACTTC	CASSYSSNRAYEQYF
TRBV7-9	TRBJ2-5	few	.	TGTGCCAGCAGCTTCTCCGTCGACATGGGGGAGACCCAGTACTTC	CASSFSVDMGETQYF
TRBV7-9	TRBJ2-1	few	TRBD2	TGTGCCAGCAGCCCCAAGCGGGGCTCAAGGGACAATGAGCAGTTCTTC	CASSPKRGSRDNEQFF
TRBV20-1	TRBJ1-2	.	TRBD1	TGCAGTGCTAGAGATCCGGGACAGGGCCCCCCTTCTTATGGCTACACCTTC	CSARDPGQGPPSYGYTF
TRBV7-2	TRBJ1-1	few	TRBD1	TGTGCCAGCAGTGTTACAGGGGGCGACGTGAACGCTTTCTTT	CASSVTGGDVNAFF
TRBV7-3	TRBJ1-1	.	.	TGTGCCAGCAGCTTAACTAGAGATGAGAACACTGAAGCTTTCTTT	CASSLTRDENTEAFF
TRBV12-3/TRBV12-4	TRBJ2-3	few	TRBD1	TGTGCCAGCAGGCCGGGACAGGGGGTTTACAGCACAGATACGCAGTATTTT	CASRPGQGVYSTDTQYF
TRBV24-1	TRBJ2-1	few	TRBD1	TGTGCCACCAGTGTCCCACCGGGACAGGGGCACAATGAGCAGTTCTTC	CATSVPPGQGHNEQFF